The clone carrying this TCR beta chain was picked up a small number of times. Sequenced by immunoSEQ multiplex PCR; TCRdb stores in-frame clones only, minus some. Of some 59,000 clones in the sample, 65% to 75% were seen once. This sample stems from a study of T cell clones after liver transplantation. Study-level information: Tolerance: complete withdrawal held at least one year, liver enzymes staying within twice normal.

The sequence derives from a human donor who received a liver transplant. Sequencing used CD4+ T cells from blood, obtained before liver transplant.

CDR3 coding DNA: TGTGCCAGCAGCGTAGGGCTAGCGGGGGGGAGGCAGTTCTTC. This sequence encodes CASSVGLAGGRQFF. The V and J genes are TRBV9 and TRBJ2-1; TRBD2 matches 12 bases. Germline V lookup: CDR1 SGDLS, CDR2 YYNGEE. Trimming cost V 0 bases and J 12 bases; bases outside gene matches: 4. The CDR3 length is 14 residues.